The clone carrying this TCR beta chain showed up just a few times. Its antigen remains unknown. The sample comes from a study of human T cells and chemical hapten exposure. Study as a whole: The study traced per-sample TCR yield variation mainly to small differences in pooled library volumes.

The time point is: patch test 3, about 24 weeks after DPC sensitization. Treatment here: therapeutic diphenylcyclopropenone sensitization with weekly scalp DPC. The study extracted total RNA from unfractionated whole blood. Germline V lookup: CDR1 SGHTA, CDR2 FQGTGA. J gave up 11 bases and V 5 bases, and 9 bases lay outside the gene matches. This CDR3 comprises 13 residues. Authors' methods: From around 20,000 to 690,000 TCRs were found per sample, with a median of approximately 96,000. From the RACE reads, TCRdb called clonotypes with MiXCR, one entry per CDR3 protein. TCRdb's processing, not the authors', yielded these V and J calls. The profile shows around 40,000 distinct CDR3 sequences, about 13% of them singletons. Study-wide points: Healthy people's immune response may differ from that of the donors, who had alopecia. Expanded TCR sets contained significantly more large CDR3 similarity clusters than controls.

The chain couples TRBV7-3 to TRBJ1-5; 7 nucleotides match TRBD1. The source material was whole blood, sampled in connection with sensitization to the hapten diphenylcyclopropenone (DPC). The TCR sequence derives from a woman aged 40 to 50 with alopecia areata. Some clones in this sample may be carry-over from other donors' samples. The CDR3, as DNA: TGTGCCAGCAGCACCACAGGGGCCTCATCCCAGCATTTT. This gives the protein CASSTTGASSQHF.